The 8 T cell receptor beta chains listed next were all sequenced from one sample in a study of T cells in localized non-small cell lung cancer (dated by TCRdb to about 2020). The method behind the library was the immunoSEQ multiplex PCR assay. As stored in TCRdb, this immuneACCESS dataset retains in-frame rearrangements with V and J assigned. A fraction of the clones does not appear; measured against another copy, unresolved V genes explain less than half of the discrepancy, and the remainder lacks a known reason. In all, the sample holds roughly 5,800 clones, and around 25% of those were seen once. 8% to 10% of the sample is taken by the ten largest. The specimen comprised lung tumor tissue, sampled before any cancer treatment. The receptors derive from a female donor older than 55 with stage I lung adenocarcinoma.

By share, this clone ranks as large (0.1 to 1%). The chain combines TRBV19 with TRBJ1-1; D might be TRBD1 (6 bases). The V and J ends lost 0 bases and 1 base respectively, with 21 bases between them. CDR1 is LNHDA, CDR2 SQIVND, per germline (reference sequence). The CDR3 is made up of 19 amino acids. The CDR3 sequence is CASSIEVGGREYWNTEAFF. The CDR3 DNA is TGTGCCAGTAGTATAGAGGTGGGGGGGCGAGAATATTGGAACACTGAAGCTTTCTTT.

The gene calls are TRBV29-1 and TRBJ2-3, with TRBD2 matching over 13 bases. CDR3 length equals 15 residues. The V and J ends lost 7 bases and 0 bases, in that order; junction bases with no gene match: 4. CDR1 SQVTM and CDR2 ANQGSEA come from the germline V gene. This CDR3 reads CSAQGLAGSTDTQYF. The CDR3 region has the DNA TGCAGCGCGCAGGGACTAGCGGGAAGCACAGATACGCAGTATTTT.

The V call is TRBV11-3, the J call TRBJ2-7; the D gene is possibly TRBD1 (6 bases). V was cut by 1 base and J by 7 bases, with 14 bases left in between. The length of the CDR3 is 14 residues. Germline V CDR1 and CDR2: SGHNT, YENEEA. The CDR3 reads CASSLGQGSREQYF. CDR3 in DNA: TGTGCCAGCAGCTTAGGGCAGGGGTCTAGGGAGCAGTACTTC.

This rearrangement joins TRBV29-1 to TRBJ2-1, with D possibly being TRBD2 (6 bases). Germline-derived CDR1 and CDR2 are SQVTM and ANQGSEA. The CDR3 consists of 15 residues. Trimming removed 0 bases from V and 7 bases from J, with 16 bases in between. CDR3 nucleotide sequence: TGCAGCGTTGAAGATCTTCCGGGAGCTCGTAATGAGCAGTTCTTC. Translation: CSVEDLPGARNEQFF.

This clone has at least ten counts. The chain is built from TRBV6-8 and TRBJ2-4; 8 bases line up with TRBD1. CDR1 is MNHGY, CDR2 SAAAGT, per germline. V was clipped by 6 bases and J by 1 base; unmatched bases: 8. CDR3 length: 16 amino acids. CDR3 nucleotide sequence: TGTGCCAGCAGCCCCCAGGGGGCTAGGGCCAAAAACATTCAGTACTTC. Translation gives CASSPQGARAKNIQYF.

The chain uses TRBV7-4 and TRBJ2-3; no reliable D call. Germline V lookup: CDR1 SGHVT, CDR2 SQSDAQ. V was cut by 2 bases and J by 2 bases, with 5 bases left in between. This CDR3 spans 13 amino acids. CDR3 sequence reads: CASSLQNTDTQYF. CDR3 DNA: TGTGCCAGCAGCTTACAGAACACAGATACGCAGTATTTT. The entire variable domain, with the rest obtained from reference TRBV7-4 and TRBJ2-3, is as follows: GAGVSQSPRYKVAKRGRDVALRCDSISGHVTLYWYRQTLGQGSEVLTYSQSDAQRDKSGRPSGRFSAERPERSVSTLKIQRTEQGDSAVYLCASSLQNTDTQYFGPGTRLTVL.

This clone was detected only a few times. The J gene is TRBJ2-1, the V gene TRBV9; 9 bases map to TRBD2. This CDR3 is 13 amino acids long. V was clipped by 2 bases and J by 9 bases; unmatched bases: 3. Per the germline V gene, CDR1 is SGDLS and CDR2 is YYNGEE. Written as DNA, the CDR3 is TGTGCCAGCAGCGTTGCGGGAGGGACTGAGCAGTTCTTC. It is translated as CASSVAGGTEQFF.

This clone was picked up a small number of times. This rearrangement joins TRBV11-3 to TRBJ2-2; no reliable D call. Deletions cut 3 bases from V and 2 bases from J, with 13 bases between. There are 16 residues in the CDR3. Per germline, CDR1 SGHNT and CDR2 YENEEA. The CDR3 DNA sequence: TGTGCCAGCAGCTTGATGAGGCGGAAAAACACCGGGGAGCTGTTTTTT. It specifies CASSLMRRKNTGELFF.